This TCR beta chain was profiled in a study of long-term antiretroviral therapy in people with HIV. Study at large: The study's earliest collections predate the 2015 immediate-ART recommendation by about a decade. Whole-study findings and limits: Against controls, HIV repertoires showed narrower ranges of CDR3 length. Post-ART, diversity grew, though it stayed under transplant donor control levels. Clones with expansion before ART led the repertoire at all time points.

The germline gives CDR1 SGHAT, CDR2 FQNNGV. J was trimmed by 3 bases and V by 5 bases; bases with no gene match: 4. The CDR3 extends over 15 amino acids. Run at survey level, the immunoSEQ assay was version v3.0. Sequenced by immunoSEQ multiplex PCR; TCRdb stores in-frame clones only, minus some. The profile covers 30,000 to 40,000 clones, with about 85% appearing a single time and approximately 3.2% taken by the ten largest. As concerns this clone: What it binds is not known.

This chain uses TRBV11-2 with TRBJ2-5; 12 nucleotides align to TRBD2. The sequenced sample was unsorted PBMCs, obtained 1.9 years after starting antiretroviral therapy. This sequence was found in a man aged 18 to 30 with HIV. The CDR3 coding sequence is TGTGCCAGCAGCATACTAGCGGGGGGAAAAGAGACCCAGTACTTC. As protein: CASSILAGGKETQYF.